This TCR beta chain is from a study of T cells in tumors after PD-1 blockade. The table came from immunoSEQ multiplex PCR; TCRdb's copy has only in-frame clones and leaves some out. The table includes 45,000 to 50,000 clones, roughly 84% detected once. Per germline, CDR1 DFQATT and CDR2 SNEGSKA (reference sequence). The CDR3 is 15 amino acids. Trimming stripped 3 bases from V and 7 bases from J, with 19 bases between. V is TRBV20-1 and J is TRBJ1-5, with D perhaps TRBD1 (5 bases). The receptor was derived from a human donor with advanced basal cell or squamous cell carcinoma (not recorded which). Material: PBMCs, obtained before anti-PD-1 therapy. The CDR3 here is CSASGYQGFSQPQHF. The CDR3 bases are TGCAGTGCTAGTGGGTATCAGGGTTTCAGCCAGCCCCAGCATTTT.